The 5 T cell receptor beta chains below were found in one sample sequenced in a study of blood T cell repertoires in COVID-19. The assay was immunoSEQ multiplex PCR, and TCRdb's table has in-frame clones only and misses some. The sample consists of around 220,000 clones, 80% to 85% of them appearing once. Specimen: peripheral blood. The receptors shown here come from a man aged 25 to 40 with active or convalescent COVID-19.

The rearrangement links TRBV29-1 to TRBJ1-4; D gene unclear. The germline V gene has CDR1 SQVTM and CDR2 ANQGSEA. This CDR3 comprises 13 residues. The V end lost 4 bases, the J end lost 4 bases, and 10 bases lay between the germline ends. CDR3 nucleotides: TGCAGCGTTGGAGGGCCGAGTAATGAAAAACTGTTTTTT. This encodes CSVGGPSNEKLFF.

CDR3 bases: TGTGCCAGTAGTATGCCCACGACAGGGGGCCGCAATCAGCCCCAGCATTTT. Protein: CASSMPTTGGRNQPQHF. This rearrangement joins TRBV19 to TRBJ1-5; 10 nucleotides agree with TRBD1. Germline V CDR1 and CDR2: LNHDA, SQIVND (reference sequence). The CDR3 has 17 residues. V lost 3 bases to trimming and J lost 2 bases; unmatched junction nucleotides: 7.

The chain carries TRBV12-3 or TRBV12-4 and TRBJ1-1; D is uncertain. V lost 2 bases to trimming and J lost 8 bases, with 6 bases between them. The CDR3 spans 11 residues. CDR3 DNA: TGTGCCAGCAGTTTATCGAGGGAAGCTTTCTTT. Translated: CASSLSREAFF.

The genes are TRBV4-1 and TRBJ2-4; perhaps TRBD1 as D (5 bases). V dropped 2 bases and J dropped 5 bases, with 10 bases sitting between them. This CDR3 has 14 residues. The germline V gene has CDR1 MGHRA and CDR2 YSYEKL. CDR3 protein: CASSQTSRENIQYF. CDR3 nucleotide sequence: TGCGCCAGCAGCCAAACGTCCAGGGAAAACATTCAGTACTTC.

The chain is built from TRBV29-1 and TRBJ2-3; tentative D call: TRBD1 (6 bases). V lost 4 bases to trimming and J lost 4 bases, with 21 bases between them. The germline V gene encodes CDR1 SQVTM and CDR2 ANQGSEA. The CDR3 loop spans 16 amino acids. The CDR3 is CSVGGGWDDSADTQYF. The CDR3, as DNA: TGCAGCGTTGGAGGGGGTTGGGACGATAGTGCAGATACGCAGTATTTT.